Here is one T cell receptor beta chain with its context. Its antigen is unknown. Germline CDR1 SGHNT, CDR2 YENEEA. With 5 bases removed from V and 5 bases from J, the gap between germline ends came to 18 bases. CDR3 length: 15 residues. This entry belongs to a study of T cell responses to AZD1222 COVID-19 vaccine. Study background: Doses given second, at about 4 or about 12 weeks, were pooled. Study conclusions and caveats: Only 6 or 7 AZD1222 recipients tested seropositive at baseline. Once two AZD1222 doses were given, Spike-specific TCR breadth and depth went up. Close to half of all spike-specific TCRs reportedly target regions of the variants that are unmutated.

TCRdb keeps only in-frame clones here, not all; method: immunoSEQ multiplex PCR. The table includes about 150,000 clones, about nine tenths detected once. This TCR came from an adult in good health. The sequencing here drew on peripheral blood, taken on day 0 of AZD1222 vaccination. V is TRBV11-3 and J is TRBJ2-5; D not resolved. CDR3 DNA sequence: TGTGCCAGCAGCCCAAGCGTGATGTTAGGGGAGACCCAGTACTTC. It is translated as CASSPSVMLGETQYF.